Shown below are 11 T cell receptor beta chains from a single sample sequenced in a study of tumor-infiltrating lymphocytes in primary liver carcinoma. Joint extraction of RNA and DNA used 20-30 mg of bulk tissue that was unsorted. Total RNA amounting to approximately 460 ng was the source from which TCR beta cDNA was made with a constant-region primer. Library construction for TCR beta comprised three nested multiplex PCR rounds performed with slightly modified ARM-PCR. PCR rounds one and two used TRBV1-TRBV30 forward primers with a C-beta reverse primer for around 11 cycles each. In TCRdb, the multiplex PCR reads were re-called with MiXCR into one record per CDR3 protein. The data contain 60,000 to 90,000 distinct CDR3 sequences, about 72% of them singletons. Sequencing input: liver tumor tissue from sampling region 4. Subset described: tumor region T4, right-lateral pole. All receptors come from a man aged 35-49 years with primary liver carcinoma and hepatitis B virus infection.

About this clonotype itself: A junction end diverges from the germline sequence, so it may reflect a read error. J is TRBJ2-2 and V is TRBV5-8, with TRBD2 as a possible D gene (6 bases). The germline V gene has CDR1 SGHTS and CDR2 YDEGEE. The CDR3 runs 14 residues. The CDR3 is CASSLRRVSGELFF. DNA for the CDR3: TGTGCCAGCAGTTTGCGGAGGGTATCCGGGGAGCTATTTTTT.

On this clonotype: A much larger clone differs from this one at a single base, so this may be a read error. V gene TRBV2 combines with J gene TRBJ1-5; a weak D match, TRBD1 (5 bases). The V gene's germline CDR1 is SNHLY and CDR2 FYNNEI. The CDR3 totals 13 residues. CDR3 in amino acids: CSSSEDGGQPQHF. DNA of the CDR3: TGTTCCAGCAGTGAGGATGGGGGTCAGCCCCAGCATTTT. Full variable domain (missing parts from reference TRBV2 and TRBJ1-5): EPEVTQTPSHQVTQMGQEVILRCVPISNHLYFYWYRQILGQKVEFLVSFYNNEISEKSEIFDDQFSVERPDGSNFTLKIRSTKLEDSAMYFCSSSEDGGQPQHFGDGTRLSIL.

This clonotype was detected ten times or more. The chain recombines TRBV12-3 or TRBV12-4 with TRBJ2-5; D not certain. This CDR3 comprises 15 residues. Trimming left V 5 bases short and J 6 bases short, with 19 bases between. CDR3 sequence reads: CASSPGSGSRKTQYF. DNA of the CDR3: TGTGCCAGCAGTCCCGGGTCTGGGTCGCGAAAGACCCAGTACTTC.

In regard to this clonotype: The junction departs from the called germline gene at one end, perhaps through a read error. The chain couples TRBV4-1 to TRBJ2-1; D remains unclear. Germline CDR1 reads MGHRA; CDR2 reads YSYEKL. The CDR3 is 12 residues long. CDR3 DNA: TGCGCCAACAGCCAAGCAGGAACCAAGCCGTTCTTC. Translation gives CANSQAGTKPFF.

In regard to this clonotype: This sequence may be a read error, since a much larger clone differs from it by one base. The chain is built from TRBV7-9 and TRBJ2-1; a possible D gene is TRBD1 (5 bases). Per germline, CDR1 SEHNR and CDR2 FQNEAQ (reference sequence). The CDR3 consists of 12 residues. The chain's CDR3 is CACSLGVDEQFF. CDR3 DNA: TGTGCCTGCAGCTTAGGGGTCGATGAGCAGTTCTTC.

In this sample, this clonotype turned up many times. CDR3: CSVEPQGTDTQYF. The CDR3 nucleotides are TGCAGCGTTGAGCCGCAGGGCACAGATACGCAGTATTTT. The gene calls are TRBV29-1 and TRBJ2-3; D unresolved. Deletions cut 3 bases from V and 1 base from J, with 8 bases between. The CDR3 spans 13 residues. Per the germline V gene, CDR1 is SQVTM and CDR2 is ANQGSEA.

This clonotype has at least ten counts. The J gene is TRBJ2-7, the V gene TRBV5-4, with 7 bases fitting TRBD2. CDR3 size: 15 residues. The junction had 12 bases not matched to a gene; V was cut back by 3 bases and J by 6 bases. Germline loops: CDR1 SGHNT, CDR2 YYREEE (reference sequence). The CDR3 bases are TGTGCCAGCAGCTATGCCGTGAGGGGCGGGAGCGAGCAGTACTTC. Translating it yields CASSYAVRGGSEQYF.

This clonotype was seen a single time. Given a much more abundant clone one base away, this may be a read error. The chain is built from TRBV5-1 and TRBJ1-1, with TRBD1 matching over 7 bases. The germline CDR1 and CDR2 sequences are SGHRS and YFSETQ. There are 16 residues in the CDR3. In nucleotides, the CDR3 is TGCGCCAGCAGCTTAGGGGGCGGTCATATGAACACTGGAGCTTTCTTT. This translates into CASSLGGGHMNTGAFF.

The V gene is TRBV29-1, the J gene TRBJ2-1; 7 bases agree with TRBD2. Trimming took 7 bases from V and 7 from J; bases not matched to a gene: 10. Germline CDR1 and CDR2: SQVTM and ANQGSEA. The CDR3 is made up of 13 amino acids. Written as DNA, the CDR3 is TGCAGCGAAAGTGGGAGGGTCGTGAATGAGCAGTTCTTC. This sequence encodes CSESGRVVNEQFF.

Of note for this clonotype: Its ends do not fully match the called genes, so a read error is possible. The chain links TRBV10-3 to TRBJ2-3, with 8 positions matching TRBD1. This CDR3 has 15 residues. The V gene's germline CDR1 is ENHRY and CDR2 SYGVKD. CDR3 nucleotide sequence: TGTGCCATCACCCTGGGACAGGCTCGCACAGATACGCAGTGTTTT. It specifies CAITLGQARTDTQCF.

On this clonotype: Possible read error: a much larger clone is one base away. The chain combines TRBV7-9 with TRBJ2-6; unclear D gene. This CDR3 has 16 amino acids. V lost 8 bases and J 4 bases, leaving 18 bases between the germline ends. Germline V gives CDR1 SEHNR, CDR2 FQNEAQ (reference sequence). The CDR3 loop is CASAPSSGTGANVLTF. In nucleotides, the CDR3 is TGTGCCAGCGCTCCGAGTAGTGGTACGGGGGCCAACGTCCTGACTTTC.